This paragraph covers one T cell receptor (beta chain) sequence. The data belong to a study of blood T cell repertoires in COVID-19. The germline CDR1 and CDR2 sequences are KGHSH and LQKENI. V was pared by 3 bases and J by 3 bases, with 9 bases between. This CDR3 has 13 residues. TCRdb's copy holds only in-frame clones and misses some; the assay was immunoSEQ multiplex PCR. The table has some 300,000 clones, roughly 86% seen once. Enrolled during active infection, Seattle patients were then followed longitudinally. Sequencing used peripheral blood. The clonotype was recovered from a woman younger than 45 with COVID-19, enrolled during active disease. This chain joins TRBV18 and TRBJ2-7; TRBD2 is a possible D gene (5 bases). The CDR3 region is CASSPPDFYEQYF. CDR3 nucleotide sequence: TGTGCCAGCTCACCGCCGGACTTCTACGAGCAGTACTTC. Full variable domain (rest looked up from reference TRBV18 and TRBJ2-7): NAGVMQNPRHLVRRRGQEARLRCSPMKGHSHVYWYRQLPEEGLKFMVYLQKENIIDESGMPKERFSAEFPKEGPSILRIQQVVRGDSAAYFCASSPPDFYEQYFGPGTRLTVT.